This T cell receptor (beta chain) is drawn from a study of T cells in women clearing cervical HPV infection. Overall study context: Case blood was drawn when the lesion was first found; control blood after infection became undetectable. Study-level points and caveats: Cases carried less TRBV6-7 than controls: approximately 0.1% versus 0.16%.

To note about this clone: Antigen: not known. Sequencing ends 3 residues short of the CDR3 end; the germline J gene provides the rest.

Deletions cut 5 bases from V and 0 bases from J, with 8 bases between. The length of the CDR3 is 13 residues. Germline-derived CDR1 and CDR2 are SGHRS and YFSETQ. The protocol was immunoSEQ multiplex PCR, while the TCRdb copy is restricted to in-frame clones and leaves out a portion. This sample contains over 10,000 clones. The sequenced material came from blood buffy coat. The J gene is TRBJ1-1, the V gene TRBV5-1, with D uncertain. The receptor was derived from a woman aged 18 to 75 with a cervical HPV16 infection that either progressed to CIN3+ or cleared (not recorded which). Here the CDR3 reads CASREGLNTEAFF. Incomplete CDR3 DNA: TGCGCCAGCAGGGAAGGGTTGAACACTGAA.